These T cell receptor beta chains were read from a single sample in a study of cytomegalovirus exposure and HLA in healthy donors. Profiled with immunoSEQ multiplex PCR; TCRdb holds only in-frame clones, not every one. In the table there are approximately 100,000 clones, roughly 84% of which are singletons. Sequencing was carried out using PBMCs. Receptors were obtained from a woman aged 18-30 years in good health and CMV-seronegative. Each CDR3 is given with its conserved first and last residue. Clone sizes are given selectively: once, few, many, or a class where the clone is expanded.

>TRBJ2-7|-|TRBV7-9
CASQSGGGYEQYF
>TRBJ1-1|few|TRBV9
CASSVTGEVEAFF
>TRBJ2-5|once|TRBV5-4
CASSLGLAGVGQETQYF
>TRBJ1-5|-|TRBV9
CASSVKRAPILYSNQPQHF
>TRBJ2-6|few|TRBV15
CATSAEGMAGANVLTF
>TRBJ2-3|-|TRBV28
CASSPPRMSTDTQYF
>TRBJ2-1|-|TRBV5-1
CASRTLGGGNEQFF
>TRBJ2-2|few|TRBV5-1
CASSLVLAGELFF
>TRBJ2-3|-|TRBV5-4
CASRTGTLSTDTQYF
>TRBJ2-3|once|TRBV4-1
CASSQDRENAQYF
>TRBJ2-7|few|TRBV6-6
CASRKGQGGYEQYF
>TRBJ2-5|-|TRBV29-1
CSGLAGGGGETQYF
>TRBJ1-6|-|TRBV28
CASSFHLGQGSYNSPLHF
>TRBJ1-2|-|TRBV28
CASSPGPRENGYTF
>TRBJ2-2|-|TRBV10-3
CAISGRSTGELFF
>TRBJ1-6|-|TRBV7-2
CASSLSRQVSPLHF
>TRBJ1-3|-|TRBV30
CAWIRPGQGISGNTIYF
>TRBJ2-3|few|TRBV7-3
CASSLTSGGGGGTDTQYF
>TRBJ1-1|once|TRBV28
CASSPTDWDRRNTEAFF
>TRBJ2-1|-|TRBV11-2
CASSLSGDQNEQFF
>TRBJ2-1|once|TRBV7-6
CASSSRLAVGNEQFF
>TRBJ1-4|few|TRBV5-8
CASSLEFRWGGEVF
>TRBJ1-3|-|TRBV4-1
CASSQDTGGGGNTIYF
>TRBJ1-3|-|TRBV7-2
CASSSSGLLAGNTIYF
>TRBJ2-3|-|TRBV11-1
CASSSDRLDTQYF
>TRBJ2-1|-|TRBV6-1
CASVRTLLGDEQFF
>TRBJ2-1|-|TRBV18
CASSLVTSGVYGEQFF
>TRBJ2-1|once|TRBV7-2
CASSVGLANGEQFF
>TRBJ2-5|-|TRBV4-2
CASSHGQGIGETQYF
>TRBJ1-2|-|TRBV6-1
CASSASEGEGYTF
>TRBJ2-1|-|TRBV5-1
CASSLRSGRSSYNEQFF
>TRBJ2-3|-|TRBV7-6
CASSSGRSSTDTQYF
>TRBJ2-5|-|TRBV7-2
CASSLVFGEETQYF
>TRBJ2-3|-|TRBV6-4
CASSDSSGSSTDTQYF
>TRBJ2-3|-|TRBV7-2
CASSPRGGLASTQYF
>TRBJ2-3|-|TRBV7-3
CASSSPGSDTQYF
>TRBJ1-2|once|TRBV21-1
CASSKSDIDYGYTF
>TRBJ1-3|once|TRBV5-6
CASSFRQWERNTIYF
>TRBJ1-4|-|TRBV7-9
CASSPSDVVVGEKLFF
>TRBJ1-5|-|TRBV5-5
CASSSGTGVDNQPQHF
>TRBJ2-3|-|TRBV7-3
CASSPGSGGAYTQYF
>TRBJ1-1|once|TRBV29-1
CSVEGGTARTEAFF
>TRBJ1-5|-|TRBV12-2
CASRPVLRNQPQHF
>TRBJ1-5|-|TRBV6-5
CASSYNYGGNQPQHF
>TRBJ1-4|-|TRBV4-3
CASSLDREGEKLFF
>TRBJ2-6|-|TRBV5-8
CASSYTDSGANVLTF
>TRBJ2-3|-|TRBV28
CASSDRGLSTDTQYF
>TRBJ2-7|few|TRBV7-7
CASSLDRGGEQYF
>TRBJ1-2|-|TRBV6-1
CASSEPGTVNYGYTF
>TRBJ2-5|-|TRBV9
CASNTGGFQETQYF
>TRBJ2-7|-|TRBV27
CASRYLGQPYEQYF
>TRBJ2-1|-|TRBV5-1
CASSPDSSPINNEQFF